A single sample is the source of the 26 T cell receptor beta chains below, sequenced in a study of T cells after yellow fever vaccination. MiXCR was run by TCRdb on the 5' RACE reads, yielding one entry per CDR3 protein. The data show 250,000 to 350,000 distinct CDR3 sequences, 8.7% seen once. The starting material was CD4+ T cells sorted from PBMCs, obtained 5 days after the yellow fever booster vaccination. The receptors were gathered from a man between 18 and 35 years old who received the YFV17D yellow fever vaccine.

The genes are TRBV6-2 or TRBV6-3 and TRBJ2-2; the match to TRBD2 covers 13 bases. The CDR3 is 15 residues long. The V gene end was trimmed by 8 bases and the J gene end by 6 bases; junction bases not matched to a gene: 6. Germline V gene data show CDR1 as MNHEY and CDR2 as SVGEGT. The CDR3 sequence: CASGTSGGAPGELFF. In DNA form, the CDR3 reads TGTGCCAGCGGAACTAGCGGGGGGGCCCCCGGGGAGCTGTTTTTT.

This clonotype was counted between two and nine times. V is TRBV11-2 and J is TRBJ2-5; the D is unclear. Germline V lookup: CDR1 SGHAT, CDR2 FQNNGV. V dropped 4 bases and J dropped 4 bases, with 13 bases sitting between them. The length of the CDR3 is 14 residues. The CDR3 loop is CASSSTTGAETQYF. The CDR3 region has the DNA TGTGCCAGCAGCTCAACGACTGGCGCAGAGACCCAGTACTTC.

The chain is built from TRBV20-1 and TRBJ2-5, with unresolved D. V lost 2 bases and J lost 4, with 14 bases in between. Germline loops: CDR1 DFQATT, CDR2 SNEGSKA (reference sequence). CDR3 size: 14 residues. The CDR3 DNA reads TGCAGTGCTAGATTGGCTACCCGCCGAGAGACCCAGTACTTC. This gives the protein CSARLATRRETQYF.

This clonotype was detected a few times. The chain uses TRBV12-3 or TRBV12-4 and TRBJ2-2; possible D gene TRBD1, 5 bases. The CDR3 is made up of 14 amino acids. Trimming pared 3 bases from V and 6 bases from J, leaving 11 bases between. The CDR3 DNA follows: TGTGCCAGCAGTTTTCAGGGTTTGGCCGGGGAGCTGTTTTTT. Translated: CASSFQGLAGELFF.

This clonotype has ten or more counts. The V call is TRBV5-6, the J call TRBJ2-5; D is unresolved. V was trimmed by 7 bases and J by 7 bases, leaving 14 bases between them. This CDR3 comprises 12 residues. The V gene's germline CDR1 is SGHDT and CDR2 YYEEEE. The CDR3 loop reads CASGRTSGTQYF. The CDR3 DNA is TGTGCCAGCGGAAGAACTTCGGGGACCCAGTACTTC.

This clonotype was detected only a few times. CDR3 in amino acids: CSASLDRVFTDTQYF. For the CDR3, the DNA is TGCAGTGCTAGTTTGGACAGGGTTTTCACGGATACGCAGTATTTT. This chain uses TRBV20-1 with TRBJ2-3; TRBD1 matches at 8 bases. This CDR3 contains 15 residues. The V gene's germline CDR1 is DFQATT and CDR2 SNEGSKA (reference sequence). The trim removed 3 bases at V and 6 bases at J, leaving 11 bases unmatched.

The chain uses TRBV4-2 and TRBJ2-2, with no clear D. The germline V gene encodes CDR1 LGHNA and CDR2 YNFKEQ. V lost 0 bases to trimming and J lost 4 bases, with 6 bases between them. CDR3 length: 14 residues. The CDR3 sequence: CASSQEGGTGELFF. The CDR3 coding sequence is TGTGCCAGCAGCCAAGAGGGCGGCACCGGGGAGCTGTTTTTT.

The sample holds many counts of this clonotype. The chain employs TRBV6-1 and TRBJ1-1, with TRBD1 identical over 7 bases. The CDR3 covers 14 residues. Germline V gives CDR1 MNHNS, CDR2 SASEGT. Trimming removed 3 bases from V and 4 bases from J; junction bases left unmatched: 5. The CDR3 nucleotides are TGTGCCAGCAGTGAGAACAGGGGAAGCACTGAAGCTTTCTTT. Encoded protein: CASSENRGSTEAFF.

CDR3 protein: CASSQVTGEGTLYGYTF. CDR3 nucleotides: TGCGCCAGCAGCCAAGTCACGGGTGAGGGGACCCTCTATGGCTACACCTTC. The chain has TRBV4-3 and TRBJ1-2; a weak D match, TRBD1 (5 bases). Germline V gene lookup returns CDR1 LGHNA and CDR2 YSLEER. The CDR3 has 17 amino acids. With 1 base removed from V and 4 bases from J, the gap between germline ends came to 19 bases.

This clonotype showed up just a few times. V gene TRBV28 combines with J gene TRBJ1-2; D not resolved. Germline CDR1 and CDR2: MDHEN and SYDVKM. The CDR3 runs 14 residues. Trimming left V 2 bases short and J 2 bases short, with 9 bases between. The CDR3 loop reads CASSLTDSNYGYTF. The CDR3 DNA sequence: TGTGCCAGCAGTTTAACAGACTCCAACTATGGCTACACCTTC.

This clonotype was recorded at least ten times. This chain connects TRBV4-3 to TRBJ1-2; D is unclear. Trimming shortened V by 6 bases and J by 0 bases, and 14 bases separated the two germline ends. The CDR3 covers 15 residues. Germline V CDR1 and CDR2: LGHNA, YSLEER. The CDR3 DNA reads as TGCGCCAGCAGGCTAAACCCCACCGCTAACTATGGCTACACCTTC. It is translated as CASRLNPTANYGYTF.

This clonotype was observed a few times. The rearrangement joins TRBV19 to TRBJ2-1, with 10 bases identical to TRBD2. The CDR3 spans 14 residues. Germline lookup yields CDR1 LNHDA and CDR2 SQIVND (reference sequence). With 6 bases clipped from V and 5 bases from J, the junction kept 4 bases outside the gene matches. This CDR3 is CASRPSGGHNEQFF. Written as DNA, the CDR3 is TGTGCCAGTAGACCTAGCGGGGGACACAATGAGCAGTTCTTC.

Concerning this clonotype itself: A much larger clone differs by one base, so this may be a read error. The chain couples TRBV5-4 to TRBJ1-6; 11 bases map to TRBD1. Germline CDR1 SGHNT, CDR2 YYREEE (reference sequence). Trimming took 7 bases from V and 8 from J; bases not matched to a gene: 2. The CDR3 runs to 13 residues. The CDR3 nucleotides read TGTGCCAGCGGACAGGGGGCGGATTCACCCCTCCACTTT. Protein sequence: CASGQGADSPLHF.

This clonotype was observed a handful of times. This chain joins TRBV20-1 and TRBJ2-1, with 7 bases lining up with TRBD1. The CDR3 runs to 12 residues. V lost 4 bases and J lost 6; bases outside the gene matches: 3. CDR1 and CDR2 (germline): DFQATT, SNEGSKA (reference sequence). CDR3 residues: CSATRQGNEQFF. In DNA form, the CDR3 reads TGCAGTGCTACCAGACAGGGCAATGAGCAGTTCTTC.

V is TRBV3-1 and J is TRBJ2-1; the D gene could be TRBD1 or TRBD2 (6 bases each). The CDR3 contains 14 residues. The V end lost 1 base, the J end lost 8 bases, and 12 bases lay between the germline ends. CDR1 is LGHDT, CDR2 YNNKEL, per germline (reference sequence). This CDR3 is CASSQGVGGDEQFF. CDR3 nucleotide sequence: TGTGCCAGCAGCCAAGGTGTGGGGGGCGATGAGCAGTTCTTC.

This clonotype was observed a handful of times. The chain joins TRBV6-5 to TRBJ1-2; 7 bases are a match to TRBD1. This CDR3 is 12 amino acids long. V lost 7 bases and J lost 9; bases outside the gene matches: 8. Germline V lookup: CDR1 MNHEY, CDR2 SVGAGI. The CDR3, as DNA: TGTGCCAGCACGACAGGGTTTGGTCGCTACACCTTC. Translation gives CASTTGFGRYTF.

This clonotype occurred a few times. The chain carries TRBV5-1 and TRBJ2-5; 7 positions agree with TRBD1. The V and J ends lost 1 base and 2 bases, in that order; junction bases with no gene match: 5. Germline V CDR1 and CDR2: SGHRS, YFSETQ. The CDR3 length is 15 residues. CDR3: CASSLIGTVQETQYF. The CDR3 DNA is TGCGCCAGCAGCTTGATCGGGACAGTTCAAGAGACCCAGTACTTC.

In its sample, this clonotype was seen a few times. V and J are TRBV5-1 and TRBJ2-3, with 9 bases lining up with TRBD2. Trimming at V came to 4 bases and at J to 5 bases, leaving 11 bases not matched to a gene. The CDR3 runs 16 residues. Germline assignment: CDR1 SGHRS and CDR2 YFSETQ. The CDR3 sequence is CASSRLAGAKGDTQYF. DNA for the CDR3: TGCGCCAGCAGCCGGTTAGCGGGGGCCAAAGGAGATACGCAGTATTTT.

This clonotype has only a few counts. The chain joins TRBV5-1 to TRBJ1-2; 8 bases match TRBD1. This CDR3 is built from 15 residues. V dropped 4 bases and J dropped 3; count of bases not matched to a gene: 8. Germline lookup yields CDR1 SGHRS and CDR2 YFSETQ. The CDR3 sequence is CASSPRTGNDYGYTF. CDR3 nucleotides: TGCGCCAGCAGCCCACGGACAGGGAACGACTATGGCTACACCTTC. The variable domain in full, completed from reference TRBV5-1 and TRBJ1-2, reads KAGVTQTPRYLIKTRGQQVTLSCSPISGHRSVSWYQQTPGQGLQFLFEYFSETQRNKGNFPGRFSGRQFSNSRSEMNVSTLELGDSALYLCASSPRTGNDYGYTFGSGTRLTVV.

This clonotype has more than one count but fewer than ten. This rearrangement joins TRBV5-1 to TRBJ2-3; D gene ambiguous. V lost 7 bases and J 3 bases, leaving 21 bases between the germline ends. Germline values: CDR1 SGHRS, CDR2 YFSETQ. This CDR3 is 16 amino acids long. The CDR3 spells CASLGYCGHLTDTQYF. The CDR3 nucleotides read TGCGCCAGCTTGGGCTACTGTGGGCACCTTACAGATACGCAGTATTTT.

This clonotype showed up just a few times. The chain joins TRBV7-6 to TRBJ1-2, with 9 bases identical to TRBD1. This CDR3 contains 14 residues. Germline V lookup: CDR1 SGHVS, CDR2 FNYEAQ. J lost 3 bases, V lost 5 bases, and 4 bases had no gene match. CDR3 sequence (DNA): TGTGCCAGCAGCCCTGGGGACAGGGACTATGGCTACACCTTC. It is translated as CASSPGDRDYGYTF.

Only a few counts were recorded for this clonotype. The V call is TRBV14, the J call TRBJ2-5; tentatively, D is TRBD1 or TRBD2 (6 bases each). The germline V and J ends were trimmed by 0 bases and 9 bases, with 14 bases remaining between them. Germline CDR1 and CDR2: SGHDN and FVKESK. This CDR3 is built from 14 residues. CDR3 nucleotide sequence: TGTGCCAGCAGCCAAGATCTGGGGGGCGCGGCCCAGTACTTC. Its protein product is CASSQDLGGAAQYF.

This clonotype was seen repeatedly, ten times or more. The chain has TRBV7-2 and TRBJ1-1, with TRBD1 matching 10 bases. The trim removed 5 bases at V and 11 bases at J, leaving 8 bases unmatched. Looked up from germline, CDR1 is SGHTA and CDR2 is FQGNSA. This CDR3 has 13 amino acids. DNA of the CDR3: TGTGCCAGCAGCCGGGACAGGGGCGGAGGGGCTTTCTTT. Protein sequence: CASSRDRGGGAFF. The full variable domain, completed using reference TRBV7-2 and TRBJ1-1, is GAGVSQSPSNKVTEKGKDVELRCDPISGHTALYWYRQSLGQGLEFLIYFQGNSAPDKSGLPSDRFSAERTGGSVSTLTIQRTQQEDSAVYLCASSRDRGGGAFFGQGTRLTVV.

In its sample, this clonotype was seen many times. V and J are TRBV4-1 and TRBJ2-5, with D perhaps assigned TRBD1 or TRBD2 (5 bases each). Trimming removed 0 bases from V and 5 bases from J, with 16 bases in between. The CDR3 loop spans 16 amino acids. Germline V lookup: CDR1 MGHRA, CDR2 YSYEKL. Here the CDR3 reads CASSQDQGTEGETQYF. The CDR3 DNA sequence: TGCGCCAGCAGCCAAGATCAGGGTACAGAGGGGGAGACCCAGTACTTC.

V is TRBV5-1 and J is TRBJ1-6; 7 positions agree with TRBD1. In germline, CDR1 is SGHRS, CDR2 YFSETQ. With V trimmed by 1 base and J by 0 bases, 7 bases remained unmatched. CDR3 size: 18 residues. This CDR3 reads CASSLRDSTYSYNSPLHF. CDR3 nucleotide sequence: TGCGCCAGCAGCTTGAGGGACAGCACCTACTCCTATAATTCACCCCTCCACTTT.

This chain uses TRBV11-2 with TRBJ1-1; no definite D call. Trimming removed 4 bases at V and 1 base at J, with 7 bases between. Germline V gives CDR1 SGHAT, CDR2 FQNNGV. CDR3 length: 13 amino acids. Here the CDR3 reads CASSSRSNTEAFF. The CDR3 coding sequence is TGTGCCAGCAGCTCTCGTTCGAACACTGAAGCTTTCTTT.